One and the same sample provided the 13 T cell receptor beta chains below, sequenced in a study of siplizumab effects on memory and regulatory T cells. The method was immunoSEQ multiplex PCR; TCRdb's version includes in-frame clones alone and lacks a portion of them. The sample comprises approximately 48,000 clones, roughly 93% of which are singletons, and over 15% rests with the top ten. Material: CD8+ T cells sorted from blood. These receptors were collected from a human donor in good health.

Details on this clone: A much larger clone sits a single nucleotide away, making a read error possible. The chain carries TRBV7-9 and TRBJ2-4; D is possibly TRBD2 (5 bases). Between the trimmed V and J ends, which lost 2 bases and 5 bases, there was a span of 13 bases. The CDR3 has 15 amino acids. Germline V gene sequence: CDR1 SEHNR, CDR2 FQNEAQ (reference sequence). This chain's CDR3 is CASSLPARVENIQYF. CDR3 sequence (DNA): TGTGCCAGCAGCTTACCAGCGAGGGTAGAAAACATTCAGTACTTC.

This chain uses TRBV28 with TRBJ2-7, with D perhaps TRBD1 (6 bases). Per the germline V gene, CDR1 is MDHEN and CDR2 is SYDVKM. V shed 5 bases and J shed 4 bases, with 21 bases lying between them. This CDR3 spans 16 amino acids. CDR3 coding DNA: TGTGCCAGCAGTCTCCCCATAACCGGGACATTTTACGAGCAGTACTTC. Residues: CASSLPITGTFYEQYF.

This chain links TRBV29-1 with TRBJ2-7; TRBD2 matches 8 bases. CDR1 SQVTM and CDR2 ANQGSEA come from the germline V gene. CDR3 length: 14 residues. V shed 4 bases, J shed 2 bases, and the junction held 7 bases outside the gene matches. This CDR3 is CSVVQREIPYEQYF. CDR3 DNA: TGCAGCGTTGTCCAGCGGGAGATACCCTACGAGCAGTACTTC.

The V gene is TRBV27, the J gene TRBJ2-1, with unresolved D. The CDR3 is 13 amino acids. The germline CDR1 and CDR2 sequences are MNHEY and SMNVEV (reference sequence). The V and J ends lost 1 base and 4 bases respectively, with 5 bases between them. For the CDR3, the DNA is TGTGCCAGCAGTTTATTTAAGTACAATGAGCAGTTCTTC. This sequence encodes CASSLFKYNEQFF.

CDR3 loop: CASSSGPRDNPYEQYF. CDR3 in DNA: TGTGCCAGCAGCTCAGGCCCCCGGGACAACCCCTACGAGCAGTACTTC. This chain uses TRBV7-9 with TRBJ2-7; D perhaps matches TRBD1 (6 bases). The V gene's germline CDR1 is SEHNR and CDR2 FQNEAQ (reference sequence). The CDR3 length is 16 residues. V was trimmed by 4 bases and J by 2 bases, leaving 18 bases between them.

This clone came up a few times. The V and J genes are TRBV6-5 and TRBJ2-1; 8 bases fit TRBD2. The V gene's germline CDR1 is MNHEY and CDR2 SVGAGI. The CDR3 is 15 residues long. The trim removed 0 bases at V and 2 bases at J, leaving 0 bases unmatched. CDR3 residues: CASSYSSGAYNEQFF. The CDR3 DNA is TGTGCCAGCAGTTACTCTAGCGGGGCCTACAATGAGCAGTTCTTC.

The CDR3 coding sequence is TGTGCCAGAAATGTGGGTGGCAGGGGGCAGGATGGCTACACCTTC. This encodes CARNVGGRGQDGYTF. J is TRBJ1-2 and V is TRBV2; 8 bases map to TRBD1. CDR1 and CDR2 from the germline V gene are SNHLY and FYNNEI. This CDR3 has 15 residues. The trim removed 9 bases at V and 6 bases at J, leaving 15 bases unmatched.

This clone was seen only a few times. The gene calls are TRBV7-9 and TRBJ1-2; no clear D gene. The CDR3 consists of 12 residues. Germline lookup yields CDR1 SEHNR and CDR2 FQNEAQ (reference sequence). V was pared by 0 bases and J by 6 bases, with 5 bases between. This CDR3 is CASSLAGNGYTF. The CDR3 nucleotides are TGTGCCAGCAGCTTAGCCGGGAATGGCTACACCTTC.

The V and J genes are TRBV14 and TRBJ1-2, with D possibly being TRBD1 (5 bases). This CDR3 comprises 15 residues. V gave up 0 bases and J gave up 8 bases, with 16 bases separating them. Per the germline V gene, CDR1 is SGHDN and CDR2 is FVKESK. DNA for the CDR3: TGTGCCAGCAGCCAAGATTTAGGTCAGGGTCAAGGCTACACCTTC. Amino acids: CASSQDLGQGQGYTF.

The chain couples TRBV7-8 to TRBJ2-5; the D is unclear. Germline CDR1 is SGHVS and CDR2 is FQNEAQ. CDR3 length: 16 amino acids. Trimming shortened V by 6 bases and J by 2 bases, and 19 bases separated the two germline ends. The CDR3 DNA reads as TGTGCCAGCAGTCTTCCCCGAGGAAGGGAACAAGAGACCCAGTACTTC. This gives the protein CASSLPRGREQETQYF. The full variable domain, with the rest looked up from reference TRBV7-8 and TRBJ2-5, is GAGVSQSPRYKVAKRGQDVALRCDPISGHVSLFWYQQALGQGPEFLTYFQNEAQLDKSGLPSDRFFAERPEGSVSTLKIQRTQQEDSAVYLCASSLPRGREQETQYFGPGTRLLVL.

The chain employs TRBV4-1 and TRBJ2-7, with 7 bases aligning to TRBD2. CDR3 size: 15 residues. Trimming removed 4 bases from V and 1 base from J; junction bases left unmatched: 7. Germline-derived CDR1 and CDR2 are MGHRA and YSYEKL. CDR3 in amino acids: CASSPRTGGSYEQYF. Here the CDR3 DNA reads TGCGCCAGCAGCCCTCGGACGGGGGGATCCTACGAGCAGTACTTC.

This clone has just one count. The CDR3 bases are TGTGCCAGCCCCCAGTTCGGGTTGGGAAGCTCCTACGAGCAGTACTTC. It translates to CASPQFGLGSSYEQYF. This rearrangement joins TRBV7-9 to TRBJ2-7; D gene uncertain. Trimming removed 8 bases at V and 0 bases at J, with 20 bases between. The CDR3 is 16 amino acids. Germline V gene sequence: CDR1 SEHNR, CDR2 FQNEAQ (reference sequence).

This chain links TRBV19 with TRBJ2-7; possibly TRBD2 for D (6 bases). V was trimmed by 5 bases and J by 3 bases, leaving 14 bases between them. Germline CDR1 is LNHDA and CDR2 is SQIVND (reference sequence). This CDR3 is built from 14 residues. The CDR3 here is CASSFFVGGYEQYF. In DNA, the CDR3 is TGTGCCAGTAGTTTTTTCGTGGGGGGCTACGAGCAGTACTTC.